Listed here are 22 T cell receptor beta chains from one sample, sequenced in a study of CD8 T cells in ankylosing spondylitis. These receptors' targets are unknown. Via MiXCR, TCRdb re-called the 5' RACE reads, giving one row per CDR3 protein. The table shows about 500,000 distinct CDR3 sequences, with roughly 5.3% occurring only once. Study findings and constraints: What seemed typical of ankylosing spondylitis blood was a TCR beta motif built from roughly eight highly homologous variants.

Sequences were obtained from blood, either unsorted or a sorted T cell fraction (not recorded which). All receptors derive from a male donor with ankylosing spondylitis.

This clonotype was recorded at least ten times. The chain uses TRBV4-3 and TRBJ2-7; TRBD1 matches at 9 bases. After removal of 3 bases from V and 1 base from J, the junction contained 7 bases not matched to a gene. The CDR3 runs to 16 residues. Germline V gene lookup returns CDR1 LGHNA and CDR2 YSLEER. CDR3 region: CASSQEGQGLSYEQYF. The CDR3, as DNA: TGCGCCAGCAGCCAGGAAGGACAGGGGTTATCCTACGAGCAGTACTTC.

This clonotype appeared many times. The CDR3 DNA follows: TGTGCCATCAGCAGTCTGGGGGGGCTAAGGGGCCGGGCTTTCTTT. Translated: CAISSLGGLRGRAFF. The V gene is TRBV10-3, the J gene TRBJ1-1; weak D call: TRBD1 (6 bases). V was cut by 6 bases and J by 11 bases, with 25 bases left in between. This CDR3 has 15 amino acids. Per germline, CDR1 ENHRY and CDR2 SYGVKD.

This clonotype occurred many times. The CDR3 is CASTRQGSIGELFF. CDR3 DNA sequence: TGTGCCAGCACCCGACAGGGGTCAATCGGGGAGCTGTTTTTT. V usage is TRBV6-2 or TRBV6-3 and J usage is TRBJ2-2; 8 bases are a match to TRBD1. V dropped 7 bases and J dropped 7; count of bases not matched to a gene: 8. This CDR3 has 14 residues. In germline, CDR1 is MNHEY, CDR2 SVGEGT.

There are many counts of this clonotype. The chain uses TRBV12-3 or TRBV12-4 and TRBJ1-2; the match to TRBD1 covers 8 bases. Germline trimming cut 6 bases from V and 2 bases from J; bases unmatched to any gene: 11. This CDR3 contains 16 residues. The CDR3 sequence is CASRGSGQAYNYGYTF. For the CDR3, the DNA is TGTGCCAGCAGGGGATCGGGACAGGCCTACAACTATGGCTACACCTTC.

This clonotype was recorded at least ten times. The V call is TRBV11-2, the J call TRBJ1-2; D gene ambiguous. Trimming took off 8 bases at V and 4 bases at J, with 11 bases between the two ends. The CDR3 is 12 amino acids. CDR1 and CDR2 (germline): SGHAT, FQNNGV. The CDR3 protein is CASGNGIYGYTF. The CDR3 bases are TGTGCCAGCGGCAACGGAATCTATGGCTACACCTTC.

This clonotype has at least ten counts. The chain uses TRBV4-1 and TRBJ2-1; 9 nucleotides align to TRBD2. From germline, CDR1 is MGHRA and CDR2 YSYEKL. V shed 4 bases and J 3 bases; nucleotides not matched to a gene: 4. CDR3 length: 15 amino acids. For the CDR3, the DNA is TGCGCCAGCAGCCTGAGACTAGCGGACTACAATGAGCAGTTCTTC. Protein: CASSLRLADYNEQFF.

This chain links TRBV6-5 with TRBJ2-7; 15 nucleotides agree with TRBD2. Per germline, CDR1 MNHEY and CDR2 SVGAGI. The V segment lost 4 bases and the J segment 2 bases; nucleotides outside the gene matches: 9. CDR3 size: 18 residues. CDR3 bases: TGTGCCAGCAGTTCAGGACTAGCGGGAGGGCCTGGTCCCTACGAGCAGTACTTC. Translating gives CASSSGLAGGPGPYEQYF.

This clonotype has a count of ten or more. The V gene is TRBV29-1, the J gene TRBJ2-3; D gene ambiguous. The CDR3 has 15 residues. CDR1 is SQVTM and CDR2 is ANQGSEA in the germline V gene. V gave up 2 bases and J gave up 1 base, with 13 bases separating them. The CDR3 DNA is TGCAGCGTTGAACCCAGGATGTCTGGCACAGATACGCAGTATTTT. As protein: CSVEPRMSGTDTQYF.

The chain employs TRBV5-1 and TRBJ2-5; D remains unclear. From germline, CDR1 is SGHRS and CDR2 YFSETQ. V lost 7 bases and J 4 bases, leaving 17 bases between the germline ends. The CDR3 has 14 residues. CDR3 sequence reads: CASQTAVNGETQYF. Here the CDR3 DNA reads TGCGCCAGCCAAACGGCCGTGAATGGAGAGACCCAGTACTTC.

At least ten counts were recorded for this clonotype. The CDR3 DNA is TGCGCCAGCAGCCCGGGACAGTGGAATGAAGCTTTCTTT. It is translated as CASSPGQWNEAFF. V usage is TRBV5-1 and J usage is TRBJ1-1, with TRBD1 matching 7 bases. This CDR3 is 13 amino acids long. Germline loops: CDR1 SGHRS, CDR2 YFSETQ. V lost 4 bases and J lost 7; bases outside the gene matches: 7.

The chain uses TRBV7-9 and TRBJ1-6; D is ambiguous. The CDR3 is 15 amino acids. Germline loops: CDR1 SEHNR, CDR2 FQNEAQ (reference sequence). V was cut by 5 bases and J by 8 bases, with 16 bases left in between. The DNA of the CDR3 is TGTGCCAGCAGCCCGTGGGTCGCAGGTGATTCACCCCTCCACTTT. Translation gives CASSPWVAGDSPLHF.

About this clonotype: A much larger clone differs by one base, so this may be a read error. The chain recombines TRBV7-2 with TRBJ1-4; 8 bases map to TRBD1. V dropped 5 bases and J dropped 6; count of bases not matched to a gene: 5. This CDR3 is built from 14 residues. Per the germline V gene, CDR1 is SGHTA and CDR2 is FQGNSA. The CDR3 coding sequence is TGTGCCAGCAGCACATTCAGGGGGCATGAAAAACTGTTTTTT. Its protein product is CASSTFRGHEKLFF.

This chain joins TRBV18 and TRBJ2-7; D possibly corresponds to TRBD1 (5 bases). Germline V gene data show CDR1 as KGHSH and CDR2 as LQKENI. CDR3 length: 15 amino acids. V was clipped by 3 bases and J by 6 bases, with 18 bases between them. CDR3 DNA sequence: TGTGCCAGCTCACCGATTTCAGGGCTCGGACGCGAGCAGTACTTC. Amino acid sequence: CASSPISGLGREQYF.

At least ten counts were recorded for this clonotype. This chain joins TRBV29-1 and TRBJ2-5, with D possibly matching TRBD1 (5 bases). The CDR3 totals 16 residues. From germline, CDR1 is SQVTM and CDR2 ANQGSEA. V was pared by 1 base and J by 0 bases, with 15 bases between. CDR3 bases: TGCAGCGTTGAAGGAGGCAGGGCAGCCTACCAAGAGACCCAGTACTTC. Its translation is CSVEGGRAAYQETQYF. The full variable domain, rest sourced from reference TRBV29-1 and TRBJ2-5, is SAVISQKPSRDICQRGTSLTIQCQVDSQVTMMFWYRQQPGQSLTLIATANQGSEATYESGFVIDKFPISRPNLTFSTLTVSNMSPEDSSIYLCSVEGGRAAYQETQYFGPGTRLLVL.

This clonotype was detected many times. This rearrangement joins TRBV6-1 to TRBJ2-2; maybe TRBD2 (6 bases). Trimming stripped 3 bases from V and 6 bases from J, with 23 bases between. Looked up from germline, CDR1 is MNHNS and CDR2 is SASEGT. The CDR3 spans 18 residues. The CDR3 DNA reads TGTGCCAGCAGTGACGATCCCGGGGGTTCGGAGTTACCCGGGGAGCTGTTTTTT. Its protein is CASSDDPGGSELPGELFF.

The chain joins TRBV7-9 to TRBJ2-7; tentatively, D is TRBD2 (5 bases). V was shortened by 6 bases and J by 6 bases, with 12 bases between the two germline ends. From germline, CDR1 is SEHNR and CDR2 FQNEAQ (reference sequence). CDR3 length: 12 amino acids. CDR3 sequence: CASSRQRGEQYF. Here the CDR3 DNA reads TGTGCCAGCAGTCGCCAACGGGGCGAGCAGTACTTC.

This clonotype has ten or more counts. The chain links TRBV2 to TRBJ2-7; TRBD1 aligns across 10 bases. V shed 8 bases and J 0 bases; nucleotides not matched to a gene: 10. Per germline, CDR1 SNHLY and CDR2 FYNNEI. This CDR3 spans 16 amino acids. The CDR3 region is CASSTPRDRGSYEQYF. The CDR3 nucleotides are TGTGCCAGCTCTACCCCCCGGGACAGGGGCTCCTACGAGCAGTACTTC.

This clonotype occurred many times. The rearrangement joins TRBV7-2 to TRBJ1-1; D call uncertain. Germline values: CDR1 SGHTA, CDR2 FQGNSA. The CDR3 runs to 17 residues. V lost 3 bases and J 0 bases, leaving 17 bases between the germline ends. This CDR3 is CASSFDTWAHLNTEAFF. As DNA, the CDR3 is TGTGCCAGCAGCTTTGACACCTGGGCCCACTTGAACACTGAAGCTTTCTTT. The full variable domain, with the rest looked up from reference TRBV7-2 and TRBJ1-1, is GAGVSQSPSNKVTEKGKDVELRCDPISGHTALYWYRQSLGQGLEFLIYFQGNSAPDKSGLPSDRFSAERTGGSVSTLTIQRTQQEDSAVYLCASSFDTWAHLNTEAFFGQGTRLTVV.

This clonotype has at least ten counts. This chain joins TRBV20-1 and TRBJ1-5; D may be TRBD1 (6 bases). Germline values: CDR1 DFQATT, CDR2 SNEGSKA (reference sequence). CDR3 length equals 14 residues. Deletions cut 2 bases from V and 2 bases from J, with 10 bases between. The chain's CDR3 is CSARPRGGNQPQHF. For the CDR3, the DNA is TGCAGTGCTAGACCCAGGGGCGGCAATCAGCCCCAGCATTTT.

This clonotype was observed many times. The chain uses TRBV15 and TRBJ2-5; D remains unclear. CDR3 length equals 12 residues. CDR1 is LNHNV, CDR2 YYDKDF, per germline (reference sequence). The V gene lost 0 bases and the J gene lost 7 bases, with 6 bases spanning the gap. The CDR3 region has the DNA TGTGCCACCAGCAGAGATACGGGGACCCAGTACTTC. This gives the protein CATSRDTGTQYF.

The V gene is TRBV9, the J gene TRBJ2-3; tentative D call: TRBD1 (6 bases). V was shortened by 4 bases and J by 0 bases, with 15 bases between the two germline ends. Germline values: CDR1 SGDLS, CDR2 YYNGEE. This CDR3 spans 16 amino acids. Here the CDR3 reads CASSSRGWSSTDTQYF. CDR3 DNA sequence: TGTGCCAGCAGCTCTAGGGGGTGGTCTAGCACAGATACGCAGTATTTT.

This clonotype showed up many times. V gene TRBV12-3 or TRBV12-4 combines with J gene TRBJ2-1, with no clear D. Trimming took off 1 base at V and 4 bases at J, with 11 bases between the two ends. CDR3 length equals 15 residues. CDR3 region: CASSLGRAIYNEQFF. The CDR3 nucleotides read TGTGCCAGCAGTTTAGGTAGGGCTATATACAATGAGCAGTTCTTC.